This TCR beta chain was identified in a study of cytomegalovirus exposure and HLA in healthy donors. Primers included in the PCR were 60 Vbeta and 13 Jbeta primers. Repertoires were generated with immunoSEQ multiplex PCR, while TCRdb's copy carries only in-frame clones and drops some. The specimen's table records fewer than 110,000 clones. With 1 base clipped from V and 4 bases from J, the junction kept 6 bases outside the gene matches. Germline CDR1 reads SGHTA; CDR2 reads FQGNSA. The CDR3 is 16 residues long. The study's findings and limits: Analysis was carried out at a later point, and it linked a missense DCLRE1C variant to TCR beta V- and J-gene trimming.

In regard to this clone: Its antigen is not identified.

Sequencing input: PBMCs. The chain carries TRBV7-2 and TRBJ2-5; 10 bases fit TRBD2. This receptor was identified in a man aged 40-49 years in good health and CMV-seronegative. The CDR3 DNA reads TGTGCCAGCAGCTTAGGTCTAGCGGGAGCCCCAGAGACCCAGTACTTC. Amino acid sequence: CASSLGLAGAPETQYF.